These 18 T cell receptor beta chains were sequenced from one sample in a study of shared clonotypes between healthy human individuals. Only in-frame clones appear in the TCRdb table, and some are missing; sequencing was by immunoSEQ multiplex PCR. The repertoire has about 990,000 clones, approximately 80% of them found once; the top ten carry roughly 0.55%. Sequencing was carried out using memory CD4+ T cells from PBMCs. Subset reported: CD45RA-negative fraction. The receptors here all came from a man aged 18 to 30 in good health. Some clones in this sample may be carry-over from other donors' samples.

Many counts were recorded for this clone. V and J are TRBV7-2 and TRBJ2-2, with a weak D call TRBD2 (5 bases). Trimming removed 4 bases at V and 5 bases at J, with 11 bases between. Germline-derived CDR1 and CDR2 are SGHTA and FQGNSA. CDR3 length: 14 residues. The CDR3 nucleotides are TGTGCCAGCAGCTACGGGGTCAGGACCGGGGAGCTGTTTTTT. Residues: CASSYGVRTGELFF.

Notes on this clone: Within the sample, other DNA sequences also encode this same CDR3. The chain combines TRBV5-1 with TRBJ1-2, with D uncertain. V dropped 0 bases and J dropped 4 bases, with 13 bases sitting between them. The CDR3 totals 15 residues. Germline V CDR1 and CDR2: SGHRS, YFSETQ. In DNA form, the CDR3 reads TGCGCCAGCAGCTTGGCCGAGGGCCTGGGCTATGGCTACACCTTC. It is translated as CASSLAEGLGYGYTF.

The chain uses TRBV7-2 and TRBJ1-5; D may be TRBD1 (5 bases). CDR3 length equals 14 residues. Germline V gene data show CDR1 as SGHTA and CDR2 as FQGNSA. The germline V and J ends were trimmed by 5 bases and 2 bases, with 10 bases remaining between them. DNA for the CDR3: TGTGCCAGCAGCCCCGGGGCAGGCAATCAGCCCCAGCATTTT. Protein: CASSPGAGNQPQHF.

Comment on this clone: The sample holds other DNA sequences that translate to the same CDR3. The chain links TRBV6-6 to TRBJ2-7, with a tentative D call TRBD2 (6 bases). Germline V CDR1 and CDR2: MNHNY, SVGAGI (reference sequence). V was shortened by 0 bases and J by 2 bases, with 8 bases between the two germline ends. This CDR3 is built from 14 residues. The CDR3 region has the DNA TGTGCCAGCAGTTACTCGAGGGAGGCCTACGAGCAGTACTTC. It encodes CASSYSREAYEQYF.

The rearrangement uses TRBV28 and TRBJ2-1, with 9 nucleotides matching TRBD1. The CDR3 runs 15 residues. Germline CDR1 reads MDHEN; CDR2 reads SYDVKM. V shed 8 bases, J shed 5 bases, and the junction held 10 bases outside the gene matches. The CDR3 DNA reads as TGTGCCAGCCGGGGGACAGGGAGAGCCCACAATGAGCAGTTCTTC. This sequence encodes CASRGTGRAHNEQFF.

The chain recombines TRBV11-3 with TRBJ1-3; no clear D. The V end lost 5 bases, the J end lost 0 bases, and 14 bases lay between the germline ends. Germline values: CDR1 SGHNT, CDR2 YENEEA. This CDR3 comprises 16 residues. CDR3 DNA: TGTGCCAGCAGCCCGCAGACAAGTGTCTCTGGAAACACCATATATTTT. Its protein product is CASSPQTSVSGNTIYF.

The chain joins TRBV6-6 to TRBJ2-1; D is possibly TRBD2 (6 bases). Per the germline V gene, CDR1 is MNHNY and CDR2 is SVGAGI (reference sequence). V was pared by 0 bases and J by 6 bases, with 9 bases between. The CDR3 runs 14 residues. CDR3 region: CASSYSLAANEQFF. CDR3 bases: TGTGCCAGCAGTTACTCTTTAGCGGCCAATGAGCAGTTCTTC.

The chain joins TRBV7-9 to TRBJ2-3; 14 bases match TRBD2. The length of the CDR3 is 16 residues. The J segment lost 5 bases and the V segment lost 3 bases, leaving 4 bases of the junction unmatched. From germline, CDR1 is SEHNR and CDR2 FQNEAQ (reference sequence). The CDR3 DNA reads TGTGCCAGCAGCTTGGGACTAGCGGGAGAGGTAGATACGCAGTATTTT. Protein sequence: CASSLGLAGEVDTQYF.

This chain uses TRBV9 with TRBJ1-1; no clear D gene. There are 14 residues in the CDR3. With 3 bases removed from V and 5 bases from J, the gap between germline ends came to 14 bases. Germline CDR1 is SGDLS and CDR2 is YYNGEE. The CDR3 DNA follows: TGTGCCAGCAGCGCCAGTGTGGCCGGGACTGAAGCTTTCTTT. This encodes CASSASVAGTEAFF.

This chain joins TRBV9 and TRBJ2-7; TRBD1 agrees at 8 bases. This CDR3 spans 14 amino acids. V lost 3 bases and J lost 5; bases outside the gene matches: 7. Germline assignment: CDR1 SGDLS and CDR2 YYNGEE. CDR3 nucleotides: TGTGCCAGCAGCGCAACAGGGGGTGGGGACGAGCAGTACTTC. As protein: CASSATGGGDEQYF.

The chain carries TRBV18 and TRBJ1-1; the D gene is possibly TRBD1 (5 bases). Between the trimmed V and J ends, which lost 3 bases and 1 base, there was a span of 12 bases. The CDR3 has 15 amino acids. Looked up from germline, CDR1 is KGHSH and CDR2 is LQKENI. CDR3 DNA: TGTGCCAGCTCACCCAGCGGACATAGGAACACTGAAGCTTTCTTT. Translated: CASSPSGHRNTEAFF.

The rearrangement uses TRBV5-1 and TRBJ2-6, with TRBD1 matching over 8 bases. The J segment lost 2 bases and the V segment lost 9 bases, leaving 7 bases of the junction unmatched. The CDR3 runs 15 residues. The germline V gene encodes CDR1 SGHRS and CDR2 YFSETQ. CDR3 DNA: TGCGCCACCCACCAGGGGGCAACTGGGGCCAACGTCCTGACTTTC. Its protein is CATHQGATGANVLTF.

This CDR3 reads CASGLTLGGQQTGELFF. The CDR3 coding sequence is TGTGCTAGTGGTTTAACATTAGGGGGGCAGCAAACCGGGGAGCTGTTTTTT. The chain links TRBV12-5 to TRBJ2-2, with D perhaps given as TRBD1 or TRBD2 (6 bases each). CDR1 and CDR2 (germline): LGHNT, FRNRAP. The CDR3 runs 17 residues. V shed 3 bases and J shed 5 bases, with 19 bases lying between them.

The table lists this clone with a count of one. In DNA form, the CDR3 reads TGTGCCAGCAGCGTAGGCCTAGTAAACACCGGGGAGCTGTTTTTT. It yields the protein CASSVGLVNTGELFF. This chain uses TRBV9 with TRBJ2-2; D is ambiguous. Germline CDR1 SGDLS, CDR2 YYNGEE. The V end was cut by 0 bases, the J end by 2 bases, with 8 bases between. The CDR3 has 15 amino acids.

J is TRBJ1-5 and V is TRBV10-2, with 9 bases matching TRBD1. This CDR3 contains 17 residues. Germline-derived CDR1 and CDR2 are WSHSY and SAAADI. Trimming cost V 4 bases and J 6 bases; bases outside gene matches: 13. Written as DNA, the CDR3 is TGCGCCAGCAGTGGGTGGGGGGACAGGGAGGTATGTCAGCCCCAGCATTTT. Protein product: CASSGWGDREVCQPQHF.

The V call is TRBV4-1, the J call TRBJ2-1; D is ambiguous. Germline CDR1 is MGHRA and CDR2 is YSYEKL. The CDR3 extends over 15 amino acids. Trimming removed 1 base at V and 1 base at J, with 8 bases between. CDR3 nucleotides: TGCGCCAGCAGCCAAGTGGCCAGTTCCTACAATGAGCAGTTCTTC. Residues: CASSQVASSYNEQFF.

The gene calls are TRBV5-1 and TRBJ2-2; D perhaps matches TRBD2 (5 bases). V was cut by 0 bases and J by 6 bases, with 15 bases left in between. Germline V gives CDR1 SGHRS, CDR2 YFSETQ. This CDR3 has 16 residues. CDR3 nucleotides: TGCGCCAGCAGCTTGGTGGCTAGGCGGGTGTCCGGGGAGCTGTTTTTT. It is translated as CASSLVARRVSGELFF.

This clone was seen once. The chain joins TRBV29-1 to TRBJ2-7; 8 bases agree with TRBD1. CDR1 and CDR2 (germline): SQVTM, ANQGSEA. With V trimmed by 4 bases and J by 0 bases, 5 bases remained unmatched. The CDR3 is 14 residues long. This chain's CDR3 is CSVGTGTPSYEQYF. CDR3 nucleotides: TGCAGCGTTGGGACAGGGACCCCCTCCTACGAGCAGTACTTC.